What follows describes a single T cell receptor (beta chain). Its target is not known. Repertoires were generated with immunoSEQ multiplex PCR, while TCRdb's copy carries only in-frame clones and drops some. The top ten hold roughly 1.7% of the sample, which has about 2.1 million clones, about 92% seen once. This sample is part of a study of shared clonotypes between healthy human individuals. Study observations and caveats: Although depth was large, rarefaction showed that sequencing of the sorted subsets was incomplete. What naive subsets generally showed was a larger estimated richness than memory subsets showed. Blood alone was sampled, and tissue repertoires likely differ.

It was CD45RO-negative cells, positively selected for CCR7, that made up naive CD8 cells, with terminally differentiated effector memory CD45RA+ cells excluded. Losses at the gene ends were 3 bases for V and 7 bases for J; bases not matched to a gene: 6. The CDR3 covers 16 residues. The germline V gene has CDR1 MDHEN and CDR2 SYDVKM. This receptor was obtained from a man aged 18 to 30 in good health. Some clones in this sample may be carry-over from other donors' samples. Source material: naive CD8+ T cells from PBMCs. The rearrangement uses TRBV28 and TRBJ2-1, with 13 bases fitting TRBD2. In nucleotides, the CDR3 is TGTGCCAGCAGTTTCCCGGGACTAGCGGGACGGAATGAGCAGTTCTTC. Residues: CASSFPGLAGRNEQFF.